Presented here are 27 T cell receptor beta chains from one specimen sequenced in a study of Ad26.COV2.S vaccination and SARS-CoV-2 variants. Treatment here: around 19 received Ad26.COV2.S at low or high dose, single or two shots; several received placebo; per-sample allocation not given. The samples were gathered on day 63 after the first injection of vaccine or placebo. Here immunoSEQ multiplex PCR was the method, and the copy in TCRdb shows in-frame clones only, minus some. This table holds approximately 480,000 clones, around nine tenths found once. The starting material was peripheral blood, obtained in a trial of Ad26.COV2.S vaccine versus placebo. These receptors were collected from a person aged 18-65 years who received the Ad26.COV2.S COVID-19 vaccine or a placebo.

The chain carries TRBV4-2 and TRBJ2-5; weak D call: TRBD1 (6 bases). Germline V gene sequence: CDR1 LGHNA, CDR2 YNFKEQ. The CDR3 is 16 residues long. Trimming removed 0 bases from V and 5 bases from J, with 16 bases in between. CDR3 region: CASSQEGAGPFETQYF. In nucleotides, the CDR3 is TGTGCCAGCAGCCAAGAGGGGGCCGGTCCCTTCGAGACCCAGTACTTC.

The chain recombines TRBV18 with TRBJ1-1; D is undetermined. The CDR3 consists of 15 residues. Trimming took off 2 bases at V and 2 bases at J, with 12 bases between the two ends. Germline CDR1 and CDR2: KGHSH and LQKENI. This CDR3 is CASSPGVDANTEAFF. DNA for the CDR3: TGTGCCAGCTCACCAGGGGTCGATGCTAACACTGAAGCTTTCTTT. The whole variable domain, remainder taken from reference TRBV18 and TRBJ1-1, is NAGVMQNPRHLVRRRGQEARLRCSPMKGHSHVYWYRQLPEEGLKFMVYLQKENIIDESGMPKERFSAEFPKEGPSILRIQQVVRGDSAAYFCASSPGVDANTEAFFGQGTRLTVV.

This clone was seen only a few times. The CDR3 sequence: CATKPTAGAYEQYF. The DNA for the CDR3 is TGTGCCACCAAGCCCACTGCGGGGGCCTACGAGCAGTACTTC. V is TRBV7-3 and J is TRBJ2-7, with 7 bases fitting TRBD2. The germline V gene has CDR1 SGHTA and CDR2 FQGTGA. CDR3 length equals 14 residues. The J segment lost 2 bases and the V segment lost 10 bases, leaving 11 bases of the junction unmatched.

The chain links TRBV5-1 to TRBJ1-4; 7 bases map to TRBD1. The V segment lost 5 bases and the J segment 3 bases; nucleotides outside the gene matches: 4. The CDR3 covers 14 residues. Germline CDR1 and CDR2: SGHRS and YFSETQ. The CDR3 DNA reads TGCGCCAGCAGTCCGCAGGGGGCTAATGAAAAACTGTTTTTT. Protein sequence: CASSPQGANEKLFF.

In this sample, this clone turned up a few times. This sequence joins TRBV6-2 or TRBV6-3 and TRBJ2-4; TRBD1 might be the D (5 bases). The germline CDR1 and CDR2 sequences are MNHEY and SVGEGT. This CDR3 spans 18 amino acids. Trimming cost V 6 bases and J 0 bases, with 21 bases left between them. The DNA of the CDR3 is TGTGCCAGCAGCCGTCACCGATGGGGCAAGATAGCCAAAAACATTCAGTACTTC. Its protein product is CASSRHRWGKIAKNIQYF.

V is TRBV28 and J is TRBJ2-7, with a tentative D call TRBD2 (6 bases). The CDR3 is 14 amino acids. Germline V lookup: CDR1 MDHEN, CDR2 SYDVKM. V lost 5 bases, J lost 12 bases, and 23 bases lay in between. The CDR3 DNA sequence: TGTGCCAGCAGTGGGGGGACCGCAATTTTGAGAAGGTACTTC. Translation gives CASSGGTAILRRYF.

This clone has more than one count but fewer than ten. The chain combines TRBV18 with TRBJ2-7; D might be TRBD2 (6 bases). This CDR3 comprises 15 residues. CDR1 is KGHSH, CDR2 LQKENI, per germline. The ends were cut back, 6 bases at V and 4 bases at J, with 19 bases in the middle. The CDR3 is CASSPGQGGRYEQYF. In nucleotides, the CDR3 is TGTGCCAGCTCCCCGGGGCAGGGAGGTAGGTACGAGCAGTACTTC. The full variable domain, rest sourced from reference TRBV18 and TRBJ2-7, is NAGVMQNPRHLVRRRGQEARLRCSPMKGHSHVYWYRQLPEEGLKFMVYLQKENIIDESGMPKERFSAEFPKEGPSILRIQQVVRGDSAAYFCASSPGQGGRYEQYFGPGTRLTVT.

This sequence joins TRBV7-9 and TRBJ1-6, with 7 nucleotides matching TRBD1. Trimming cost V 5 bases and J 6 bases; bases outside gene matches: 4. From germline, CDR1 is SEHNR and CDR2 FQNEAQ (reference sequence). The CDR3 runs 14 residues. The chain's CDR3 is CASSRDSGNSPLHF. The CDR3 region has the DNA TGTGCCAGCAGCCGGGACAGCGGTAATTCACCCCTCCACTTT.

V usage is TRBV6-5 and J usage is TRBJ1-2; 10 positions agree with TRBD1. V gave up 4 bases and J gave up 4 bases; unmatched junction bases: 3. Germline assignment: CDR1 MNHEY and CDR2 SVGAGI. This CDR3 has 14 amino acids. The CDR3 sequence is CASSSTGGGYGYTF. DNA of the CDR3: TGTGCCAGCAGTTCGACAGGGGGCGGCTATGGCTACACCTTC.

This clone was seen a few times. This chain joins TRBV30 and TRBJ2-2; 7 nucleotides match TRBD2. From germline, CDR1 is GTSNPN and CDR2 SVGIG (reference sequence). The CDR3 sequence is 17 residues long. The junction had 14 bases not matched to a gene; V was cut back by 1 base and J by 6 bases. CDR3 nucleotides: TGTGCCTGGAGTGGGGGTAGCGGGCACCTCGATTCCGGGGAGCTGTTTTTT. This sequence encodes CAWSGGSGHLDSGELFF.

The V call is TRBV3-1 (or the pseudogene TRBV3-2), the J call TRBJ2-2; D is possibly TRBD2 (6 bases). The V end lost 4 bases, the J end lost 6 bases, and 9 bases lay between the germline ends. The CDR3 totals 13 residues. The germline CDR1 and CDR2 sequences are LGHDT and YNNKEL (reference sequence). The CDR3: CASSPGLSGELFF. CDR3 sequence (DNA): TGTGCCAGCAGCCCGGGACTCTCCGGGGAGCTGTTTTTT.

This clone was recorded only once. The chain employs TRBV7-9 and TRBJ2-2; D unresolved. Trimming took off 2 bases at V and 4 bases at J, with 5 bases between the two ends. The CDR3 contains 13 residues. Germline CDR1 SEHNR, CDR2 FQNEAQ (reference sequence). Here the CDR3 reads CASSLSTTGELFF. The DNA of the CDR3 is TGTGCCAGCAGCTTATCGACCACCGGGGAGCTGTTTTTT.

V and J are TRBV6-5 and TRBJ1-2; D may be TRBD1 (6 bases). The CDR3 contains 15 residues. V was shortened by 3 bases and J by 2 bases, with 13 bases between the two germline ends. In germline, CDR1 is MNHEY, CDR2 SVGAGI. CDR3 sequence (DNA): TGTGCCAGCAGTTATTCCGGGGGCGTCAACTATGGCTACACCTTC. It yields the protein CASSYSGGVNYGYTF.

The chain has TRBV5-4 and TRBJ2-7, with 9 nucleotides matching TRBD1. Per germline, CDR1 SGHNT and CDR2 YYREEE (reference sequence). The CDR3 extends over 15 amino acids. V was clipped by 4 bases and J by 2 bases; unmatched bases: 7. The CDR3 spells CASSTGTGTTYEQYF. CDR3 coding DNA: TGTGCCAGCAGCACCGGGACAGGGACTACCTACGAGCAGTACTTC.

This chain connects TRBV5-4 to TRBJ2-1; no reliable D call. V lost 4 bases to trimming and J lost 4 bases, with 12 bases between them. The germline gives CDR1 SGHNT, CDR2 YYREEE (reference sequence). The CDR3 extends over 14 amino acids. Written as DNA, the CDR3 is TGTGCCAGCAGCCCGGAATTGGCGTACAATGAGCAGTTCTTC. This encodes CASSPELAYNEQFF.

The V gene is TRBV28, the J gene TRBJ2-3; 9 positions agree with TRBD2. Per the germline V gene, CDR1 is MDHEN and CDR2 is SYDVKM. The trim removed 1 base at V and 6 bases at J, leaving 5 bases unmatched. The CDR3 sequence is 15 residues long. CDR3 sequence: CASSLYSGRQDTQYF. As DNA, the CDR3 is TGTGCCAGCAGTTTATATAGCGGGAGACAGGATACGCAGTATTTT.

This chain connects TRBV6-5 to TRBJ2-2; D ambiguous. CDR1 is MNHEY and CDR2 is SVGAGI in the germline V gene. Trimming took off 10 bases at V and 11 bases at J, with 20 bases between the two ends. The CDR3 loop spans 13 amino acids. CDR3 nucleotide sequence: TGTGCCACCCGCCTCTCTGGTGCGGCAGAGCTGTTTTTT. Its protein product is CATRLSGAAELFF.

V is TRBV9 and J is TRBJ2-3, with 9 bases identical to TRBD2. V lost 0 bases, J lost 6 bases, and 11 bases stayed unmatched. This CDR3 is 17 amino acids long. Germline loops: CDR1 SGDLS, CDR2 YYNGEE. The CDR3: CASSVGGSGRSSDTQYF. Here the CDR3 DNA reads TGTGCCAGCAGCGTAGGGGGTAGCGGGAGATCGTCGGATACGCAGTATTTT.

This chain uses TRBV15 with TRBJ2-5; 7 bases line up with TRBD1. The V and J ends lost 0 bases and 2 bases, in that order; junction bases with no gene match: 3. The CDR3 length is 15 residues. The germline gives CDR1 LNHNV, CDR2 YYDKDF (reference sequence). This chain's CDR3 is CATSRDSRGQETQYF. DNA for the CDR3: TGTGCCACCAGCAGAGATAGCAGGGGGCAAGAGACCCAGTACTTC.

This sequence joins TRBV28 and TRBJ2-1; TRBD2 matches 8 bases. Trimming at V came to 7 bases and at J to 5 bases, leaving 16 bases not matched to a gene. The CDR3 totals 17 residues. Germline CDR1 is MDHEN and CDR2 is SYDVKM. Here the CDR3 reads CASNRPLGGRSHNEQFF. In DNA form, the CDR3 reads TGTGCCAGCAACCGCCCTTTAGGCGGGAGGTCCCACAATGAGCAGTTCTTC.

This chain connects TRBV6-2 or TRBV6-3 to TRBJ1-2; possible D gene TRBD1, 5 bases. V was trimmed by 4 bases and J by 7 bases, leaving 19 bases between them. CDR1 is MNHEY, CDR2 SVGEGT, per germline. The CDR3 consists of 15 residues. CDR3 amino acids: CASSSPGTTRGGYTF. The CDR3 DNA is TGTGCCAGCAGTTCGCCCGGGACGACCCGCGGTGGCTACACCTTC.

This clone has just one count. The chain has TRBV5-1 and TRBJ2-7; D tentatively reads TRBD1 or TRBD2 (6 bases each). The CDR3 runs 14 residues. Germline V gene data show CDR1 as SGHRS and CDR2 as YFSETQ. The germline V and J ends were trimmed by 4 bases and 5 bases, with 16 bases remaining between them. CDR3 in DNA: TGCGCCAGCAGCCGTATACAGGGAGGCGACGAGCAGTACTTC. The encoded protein is CASSRIQGGDEQYF.

This clone appeared once. The chain has TRBV7-3 and TRBJ2-1; 10 nucleotides line up with TRBD2. CDR1 is SGHTA and CDR2 is FQGTGA in the germline V gene. CDR3 length: 14 residues. The V gene end was trimmed by 5 bases and the J gene end by 7 bases; junction bases not matched to a gene: 5. The CDR3 loop is CASSPSGRVNEQFF. CDR3 bases: TGTGCCAGCAGCCCCAGCGGGAGGGTAAATGAGCAGTTCTTC.

J is TRBJ2-1 and V is TRBV6-6, with a tentative D call TRBD1 (5 bases). The CDR3 extends over 12 amino acids. Trimming stripped 6 bases from V and 12 bases from J, with 15 bases between. Germline CDR1 reads MNHNY; CDR2 reads SVGAGI (reference sequence). The chain's CDR3 is CASRTDTRRQFF. The DNA of the CDR3 is TGTGCCAGCAGAACGGACACAAGGAGGCAGTTCTTC.

This clone came up a few times. This CDR3 reads CSVAAPQLGYEQYF. In DNA, the CDR3 is TGCAGCGTTGCCGCACCCCAACTCGGCTACGAGCAGTACTTC. This chain links TRBV29-1 with TRBJ2-7; D unresolved. V lost 4 bases, J lost 3 bases, and 16 bases lay in between. The germline V gene has CDR1 SQVTM and CDR2 ANQGSEA. CDR3 length: 14 amino acids.

V gene TRBV5-1 combines with J gene TRBJ2-4, with D possibly TRBD1 on 6 matching bases. The V and J ends lost 4 bases and 6 bases respectively, with 14 bases between them. The CDR3 has 14 residues. Germline CDR1 is SGHRS and CDR2 is YFSETQ. Written as DNA, the CDR3 is TGCGCCAGCAGCCCCACCACAGGGATAAACATTCAGTACTTC. Translating it yields CASSPTTGINIQYF.

This rearrangement joins TRBV5-1 to TRBJ2-1; D is unclear. Germline V gene data show CDR1 as SGHRS and CDR2 as YFSETQ. The V gene lost 0 bases and the J gene lost 0 bases, with 4 bases spanning the gap. The CDR3 contains 14 residues. The CDR3 DNA sequence: TGCGCCAGCAGCTTGGACTACTCCTACAATGAGCAGTTCTTC. It yields the protein CASSLDYSYNEQFF.